This T cell receptor beta chain appears in the sequencing data of a study of response to subunit inactivated influenza vaccine. MiXCR, run by TCRdb on the RT-PCR reads, gives a single entry per CDR3 protein. This sample has about 570,000 distinct CDR3 sequences; 10% to 12% occur once, and the top ten carry approximately 11%. This clonotype was seen a few times. With 1 base removed from V and 1 base from J, the gap between germline ends came to 9 bases. The CDR3 contains 14 residues. The germline V gene encodes CDR1 SGHRS and CDR2 YFSETQ. These data were also reused for a study on T cells expressing NK-cell markers. Turning to that study: In generating TCR beta cDNA, 5'RACE template switching with UMIs was used. According to the study, TCR beta repertoires originated from sorted CD3+CD56+NKG2C+, CD3+CD56+NKG2C- and CD3+CD56-NKG2C+ T cells. These same clonotypes (in four donors) also led the CD3+CD56-NKG2C+ fraction.

J is TRBJ2-7 and V is TRBV5-1; D might be TRBD1 (5 bases). This clonotype was sampled from a man over 45 who received an inactivated influenza vaccine. The sample here was PBMCs from blood, taken on the day of vaccination. This CDR3 is CASSLLQESYEQYF. CDR3 bases: TGCGCCAGCAGCTTGTTACAGGAATCCTACGAGCAGTACTTC.